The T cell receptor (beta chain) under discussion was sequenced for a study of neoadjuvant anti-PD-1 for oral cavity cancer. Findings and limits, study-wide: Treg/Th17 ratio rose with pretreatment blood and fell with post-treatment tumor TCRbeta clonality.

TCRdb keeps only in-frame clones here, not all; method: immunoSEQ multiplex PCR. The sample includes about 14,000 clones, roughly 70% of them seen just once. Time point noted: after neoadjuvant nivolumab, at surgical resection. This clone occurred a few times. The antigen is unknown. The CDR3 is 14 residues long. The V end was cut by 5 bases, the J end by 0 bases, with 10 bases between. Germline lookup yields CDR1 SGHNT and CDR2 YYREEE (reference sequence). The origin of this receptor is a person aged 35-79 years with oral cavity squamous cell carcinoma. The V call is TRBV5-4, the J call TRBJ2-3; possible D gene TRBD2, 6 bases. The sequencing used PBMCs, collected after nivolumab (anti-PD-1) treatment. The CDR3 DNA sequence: TGTGCCAGCAGGTCGGGACTCAGCACAGATACGCAGTATTTT. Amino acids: CASRSGLSTDTQYF. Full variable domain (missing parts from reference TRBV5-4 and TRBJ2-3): ETGVTQSPTHLIKTRGQQVTLRCSSQSGHNTVSWYQQALGQGPQFIFQYYREEENGRGNFPPRFSGLQFPNYSSELNVNALELDDSALYLCASRSGLSTDTQYFGPGTRLTVL.